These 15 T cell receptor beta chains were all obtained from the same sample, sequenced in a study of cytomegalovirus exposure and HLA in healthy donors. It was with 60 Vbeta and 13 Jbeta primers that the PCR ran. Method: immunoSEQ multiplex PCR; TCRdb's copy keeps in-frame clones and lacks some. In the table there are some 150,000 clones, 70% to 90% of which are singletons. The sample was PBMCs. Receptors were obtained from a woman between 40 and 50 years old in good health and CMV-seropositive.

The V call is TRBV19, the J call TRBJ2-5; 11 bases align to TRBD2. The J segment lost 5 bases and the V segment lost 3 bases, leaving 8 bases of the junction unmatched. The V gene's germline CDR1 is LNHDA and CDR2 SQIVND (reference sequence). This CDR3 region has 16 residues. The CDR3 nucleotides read TGTGCCAGTAGTATCCTCGGTAGCGGGAGGGGGGAGACCCAGTACTTC. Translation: CASSILGSGRGETQYF.

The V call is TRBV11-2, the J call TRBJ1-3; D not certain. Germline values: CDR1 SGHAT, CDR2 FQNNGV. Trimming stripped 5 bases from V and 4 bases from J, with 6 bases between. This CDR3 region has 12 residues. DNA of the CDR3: TGTGCCAGCAGCGAGAGAGGAAACACCATATATTTT. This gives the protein CASSERGNTIYF.

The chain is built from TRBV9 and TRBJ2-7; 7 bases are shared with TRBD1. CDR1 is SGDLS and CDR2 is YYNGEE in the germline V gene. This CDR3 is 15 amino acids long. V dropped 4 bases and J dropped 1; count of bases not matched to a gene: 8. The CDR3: CASSTAGGKSYEQYF. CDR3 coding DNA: TGTGCCAGCAGCACGGCAGGGGGAAAGTCCTACGAGCAGTACTTC.

This CDR3 reads CASSWGEETQYF. Written as DNA, the CDR3 is TGTGCCAGCAGCTGGGGGGAAGAGACCCAGTACTTC. V usage is TRBV5-6 and J usage is TRBJ2-5; a weak D match, TRBD2 (6 bases). V lost 3 bases to trimming and J lost 3 bases, with 6 bases between them. CDR3 size: 12 residues. In germline, CDR1 is SGHDT, CDR2 YYEEEE. The variable domain in full, with the rest retrieved from reference TRBV5-6 and TRBJ2-5, is DAGVTQSPTHLIKTRGQQVTLRCSPKSGHDTVSWYQQALGQGPQFIFQYYEEEERQRGNFPDRFSGHQFPNYSSELNVNALLLGDSALYLCASSWGEETQYFGPGTRLLVL.

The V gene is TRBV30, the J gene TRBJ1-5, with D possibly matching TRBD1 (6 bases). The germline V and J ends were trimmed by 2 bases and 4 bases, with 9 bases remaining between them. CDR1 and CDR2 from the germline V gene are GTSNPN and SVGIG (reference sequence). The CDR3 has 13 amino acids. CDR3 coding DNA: TGTGCCTGGAGTACAGGGCATAATCAGCCCCAGCATTTT. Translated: CAWSTGHNQPQHF.

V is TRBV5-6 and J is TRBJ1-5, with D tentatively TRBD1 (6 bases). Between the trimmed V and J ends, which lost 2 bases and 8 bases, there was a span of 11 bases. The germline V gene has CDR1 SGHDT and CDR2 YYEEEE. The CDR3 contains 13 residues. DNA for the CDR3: TGTGCCAGCAGCTTCACAGGGAGAGAGCCCCAGCATTTT. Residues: CASSFTGREPQHF.

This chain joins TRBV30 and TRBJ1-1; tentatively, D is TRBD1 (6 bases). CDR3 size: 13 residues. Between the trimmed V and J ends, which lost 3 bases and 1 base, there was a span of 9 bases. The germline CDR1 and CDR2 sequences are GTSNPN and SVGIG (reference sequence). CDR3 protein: CAWRDSWNTEAFF. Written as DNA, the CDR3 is TGTGCCTGGAGGGACAGTTGGAACACTGAAGCTTTCTTT. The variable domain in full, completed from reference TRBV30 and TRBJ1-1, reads SQTIHQWPATLVQPVGSPLSLECTVEGTSNPNLYWYRQAAGRGLQLLFYSVGIGQISSEVPQNLSASRPQDRQFILSSKKLLLSDSGFYLCAWRDSWNTEAFFGQGTRLTVV.

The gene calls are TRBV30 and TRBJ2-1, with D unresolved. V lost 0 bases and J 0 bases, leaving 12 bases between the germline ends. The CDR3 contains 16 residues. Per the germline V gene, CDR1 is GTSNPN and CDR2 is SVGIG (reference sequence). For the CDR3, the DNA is TGTGCCTGGAGTGTTGCCCCGGTGAGCTCCTACAATGAGCAGTTCTTC. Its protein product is CAWSVAPVSSYNEQFF.

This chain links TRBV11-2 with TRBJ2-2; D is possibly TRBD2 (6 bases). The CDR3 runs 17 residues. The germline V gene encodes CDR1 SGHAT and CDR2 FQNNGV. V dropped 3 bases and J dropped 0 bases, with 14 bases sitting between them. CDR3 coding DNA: TGTGCCAGCAGCTTTCTGGTACGGGGGACGAACACCGGGGAGCTGTTTTTT. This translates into CASSFLVRGTNTGELFF.

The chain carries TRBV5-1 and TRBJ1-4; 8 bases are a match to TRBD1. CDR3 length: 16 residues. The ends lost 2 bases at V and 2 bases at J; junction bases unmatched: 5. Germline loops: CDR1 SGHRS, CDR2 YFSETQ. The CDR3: CASSLAGGMTNEKLFF. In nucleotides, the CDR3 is TGCGCCAGCAGCTTAGCAGGGGGCATGACTAATGAAAAACTGTTTTTT.

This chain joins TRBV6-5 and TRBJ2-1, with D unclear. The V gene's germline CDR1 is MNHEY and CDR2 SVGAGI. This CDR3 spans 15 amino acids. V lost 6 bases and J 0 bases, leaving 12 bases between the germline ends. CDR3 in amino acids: CASRRQSSSYNEQFF. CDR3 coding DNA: TGTGCCAGCAGAAGACAATCGAGCTCCTACAATGAGCAGTTCTTC.

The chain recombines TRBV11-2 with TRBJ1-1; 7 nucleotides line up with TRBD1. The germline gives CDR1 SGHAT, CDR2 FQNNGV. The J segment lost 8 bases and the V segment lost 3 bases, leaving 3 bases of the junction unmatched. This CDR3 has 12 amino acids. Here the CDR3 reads CASSFETGEAFF. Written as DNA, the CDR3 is TGTGCCAGCAGCTTTGAGACAGGGGAAGCTTTCTTT.

The CDR3, as DNA: TGCAGCGTTGTCGCAGGGGGTTACGAGCAGTACTTC. Its translation: CSVVAGGYEQYF. V gene TRBV29-1 combines with J gene TRBJ2-5; TRBD1 matches 7 bases. With the DNA end fitting TRBJ2-7 better, the J assignment may be wrong. This CDR3 spans 12 amino acids. Germline CDR1 is SQVTM and CDR2 is ANQGSEA.

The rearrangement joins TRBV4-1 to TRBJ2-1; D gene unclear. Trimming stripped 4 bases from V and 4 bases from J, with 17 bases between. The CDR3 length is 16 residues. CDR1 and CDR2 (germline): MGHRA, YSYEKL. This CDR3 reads CASSPPRRRDYNEQFF. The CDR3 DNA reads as TGCGCCAGCAGCCCCCCTCGGCGGAGAGATTACAATGAGCAGTTCTTC.

The CDR3 is CASSWDRGSETQYF. The CDR3 bases are TGTGCCAGCAGCTGGGACAGGGGTTCAGAGACCCAGTACTTC. The chain carries TRBV7-9 and TRBJ2-5, with 10 positions matching TRBD1. The J segment lost 4 bases and the V segment lost 4 bases, leaving 3 bases of the junction unmatched. There are 14 residues in the CDR3. Germline V CDR1 and CDR2: SEHNR, FQNEAQ (reference sequence).